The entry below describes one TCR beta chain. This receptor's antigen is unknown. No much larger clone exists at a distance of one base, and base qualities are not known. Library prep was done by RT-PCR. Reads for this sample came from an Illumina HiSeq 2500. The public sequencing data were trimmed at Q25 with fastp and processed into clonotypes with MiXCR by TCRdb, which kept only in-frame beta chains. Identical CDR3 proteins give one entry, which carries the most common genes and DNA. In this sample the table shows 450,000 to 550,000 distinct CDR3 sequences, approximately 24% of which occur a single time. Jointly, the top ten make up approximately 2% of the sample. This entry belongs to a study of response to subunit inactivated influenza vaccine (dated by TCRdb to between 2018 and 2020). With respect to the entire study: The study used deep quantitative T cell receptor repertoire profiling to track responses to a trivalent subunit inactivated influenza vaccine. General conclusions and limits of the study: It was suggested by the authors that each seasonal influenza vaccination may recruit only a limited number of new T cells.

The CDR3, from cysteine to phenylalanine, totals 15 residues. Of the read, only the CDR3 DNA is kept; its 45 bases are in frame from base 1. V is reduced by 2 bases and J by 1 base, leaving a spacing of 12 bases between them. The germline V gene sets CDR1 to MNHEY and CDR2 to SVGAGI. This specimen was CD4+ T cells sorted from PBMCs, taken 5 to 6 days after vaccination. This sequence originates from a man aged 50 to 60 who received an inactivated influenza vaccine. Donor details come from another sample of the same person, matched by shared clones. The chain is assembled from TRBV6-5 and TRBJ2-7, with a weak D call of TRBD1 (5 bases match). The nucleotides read TGTGCCAGCAGTTACGGGCAGGGCCTTTCCTACGAGCAGTACTTC. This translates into CASSYGQGLSYEQYF.